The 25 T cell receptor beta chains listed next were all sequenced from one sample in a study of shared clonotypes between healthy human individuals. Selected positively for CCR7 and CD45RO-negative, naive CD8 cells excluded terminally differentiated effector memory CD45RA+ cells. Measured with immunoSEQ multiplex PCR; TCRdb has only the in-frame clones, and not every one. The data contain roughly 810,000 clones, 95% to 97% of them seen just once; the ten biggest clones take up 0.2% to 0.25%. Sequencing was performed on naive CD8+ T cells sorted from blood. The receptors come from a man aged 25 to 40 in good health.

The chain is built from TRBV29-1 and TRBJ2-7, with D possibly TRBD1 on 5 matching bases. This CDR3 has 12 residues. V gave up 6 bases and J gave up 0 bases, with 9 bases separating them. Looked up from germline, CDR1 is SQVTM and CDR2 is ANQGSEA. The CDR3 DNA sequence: TGCAGCGTAATTGGGGCCTCCTACGAGCAGTACTTC. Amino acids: CSVIGASYEQYF.

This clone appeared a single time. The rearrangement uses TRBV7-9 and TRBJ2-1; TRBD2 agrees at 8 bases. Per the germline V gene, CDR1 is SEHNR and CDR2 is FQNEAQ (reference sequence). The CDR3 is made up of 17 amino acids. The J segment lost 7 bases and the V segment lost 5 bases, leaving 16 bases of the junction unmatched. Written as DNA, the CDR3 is TGTGCCAGCAGCGGCATACTGTCTACTAGCGGAATAAATGAGCAGTTCTTC. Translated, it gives CASSGILSTSGINEQFF.

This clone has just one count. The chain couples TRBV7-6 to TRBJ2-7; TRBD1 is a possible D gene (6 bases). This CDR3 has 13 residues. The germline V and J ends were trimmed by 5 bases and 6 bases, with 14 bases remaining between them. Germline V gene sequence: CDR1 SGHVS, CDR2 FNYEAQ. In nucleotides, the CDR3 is TGTGCCAGCAGCACCAGGGGAAACGGCGAGCAGTACTTC. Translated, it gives CASSTRGNGEQYF.

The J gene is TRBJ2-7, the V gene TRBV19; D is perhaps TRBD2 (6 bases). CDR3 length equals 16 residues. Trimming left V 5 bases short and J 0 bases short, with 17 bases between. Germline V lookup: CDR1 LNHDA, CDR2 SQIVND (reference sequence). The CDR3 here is CASSLGGILSSYEQYF. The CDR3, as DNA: TGTGCCAGTAGTCTTGGCGGGATATTAAGCTCCTACGAGCAGTACTTC. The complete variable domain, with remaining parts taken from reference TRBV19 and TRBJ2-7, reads DGGITQSPKYLFRKEGQNVTLSCEQNLNHDAMYWYRQDPGQGLRLIYYSQIVNDFQKGDIAEGYSVSREKKESFPLTVTSAQKNPTAFYLCASSLGGILSSYEQYFGPGTRLTVT.

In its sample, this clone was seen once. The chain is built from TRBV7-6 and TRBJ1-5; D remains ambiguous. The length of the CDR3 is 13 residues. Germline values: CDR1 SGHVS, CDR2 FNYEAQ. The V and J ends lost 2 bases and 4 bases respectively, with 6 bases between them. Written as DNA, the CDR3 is TGTGCCAGCAGCTTATCAAGGAATCAGCCCCAGCATTTT. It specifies CASSLSRNQPQHF.

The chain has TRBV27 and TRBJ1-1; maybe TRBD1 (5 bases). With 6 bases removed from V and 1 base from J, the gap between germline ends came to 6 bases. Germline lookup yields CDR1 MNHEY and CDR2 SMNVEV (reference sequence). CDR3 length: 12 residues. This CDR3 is CASSQGNTEAFF. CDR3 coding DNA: TGTGCCAGCAGCCAGGGGAACACTGAAGCTTTCTTT.

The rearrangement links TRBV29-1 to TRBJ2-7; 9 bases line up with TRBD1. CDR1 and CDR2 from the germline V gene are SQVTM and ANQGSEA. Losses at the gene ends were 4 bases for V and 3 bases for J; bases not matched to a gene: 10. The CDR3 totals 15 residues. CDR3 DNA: TGCAGCGTTGGGTTAGCCGGGACAGGGAACTACGAGCAGTACTTC. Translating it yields CSVGLAGTGNYEQYF.

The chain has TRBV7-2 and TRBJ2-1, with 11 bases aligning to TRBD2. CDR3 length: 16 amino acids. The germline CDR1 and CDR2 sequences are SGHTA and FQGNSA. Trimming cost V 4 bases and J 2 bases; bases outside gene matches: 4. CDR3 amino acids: CASSSKLAGAYNEQFF. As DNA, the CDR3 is TGTGCCAGCAGCTCTAAACTAGCGGGGGCCTACAATGAGCAGTTCTTC.

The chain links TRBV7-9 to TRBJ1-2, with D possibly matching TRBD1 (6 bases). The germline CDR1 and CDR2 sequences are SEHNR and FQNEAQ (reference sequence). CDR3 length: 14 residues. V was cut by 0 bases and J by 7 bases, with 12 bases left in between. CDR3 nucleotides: TGTGCCAGCAGCTTAGCAGGGACAAACAGTGGCTACACCTTC. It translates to CASSLAGTNSGYTF. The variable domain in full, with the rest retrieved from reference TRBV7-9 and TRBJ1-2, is DTGVSQNPRHKITKRGQNVTFRCDPISEHNRLYWYRQTLGQGPEFLTYFQNEAQLEKSRLLSDRFSAERPKGSFSTLEIQRTEQGDSAMYLCASSLAGTNSGYTFGSGTRLTVV.

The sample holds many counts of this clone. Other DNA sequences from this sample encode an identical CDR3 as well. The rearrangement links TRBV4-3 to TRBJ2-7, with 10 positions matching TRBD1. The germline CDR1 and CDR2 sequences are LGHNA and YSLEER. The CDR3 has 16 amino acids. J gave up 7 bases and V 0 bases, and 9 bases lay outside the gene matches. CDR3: CASSQDAGTGEGEQYF. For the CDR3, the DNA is TGCGCCAGCAGCCAAGACGCCGGGACAGGGGAAGGGGAGCAGTACTTC.

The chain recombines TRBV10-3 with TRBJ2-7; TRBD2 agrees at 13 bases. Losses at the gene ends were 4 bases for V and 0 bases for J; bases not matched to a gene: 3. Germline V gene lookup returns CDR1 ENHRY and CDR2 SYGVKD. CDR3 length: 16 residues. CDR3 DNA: TGTGCCATCAGTGGGAGGACTAGCGGGAGCTCCTACGAGCAGTACTTC. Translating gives CAISGRTSGSSYEQYF.

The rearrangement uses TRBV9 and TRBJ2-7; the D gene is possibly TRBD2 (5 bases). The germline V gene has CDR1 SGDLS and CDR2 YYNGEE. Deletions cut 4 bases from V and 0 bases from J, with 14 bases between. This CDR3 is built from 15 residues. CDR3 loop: CASSPSAAASYEQYF. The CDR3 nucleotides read TGTGCCAGCAGCCCCTCAGCAGCGGCCTCCTACGAGCAGTACTTC.

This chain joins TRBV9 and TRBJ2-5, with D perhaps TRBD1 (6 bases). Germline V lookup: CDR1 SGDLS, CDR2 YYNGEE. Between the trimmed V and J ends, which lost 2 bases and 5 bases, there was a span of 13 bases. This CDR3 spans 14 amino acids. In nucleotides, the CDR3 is TGTGCCAGCAGCGTGATGGGGGCTGGGGAGACCCAGTACTTC. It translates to CASSVMGAGETQYF.

The CDR3 reads CASSQVGAGISYEQYF. Here the CDR3 DNA reads TGCGCCAGCAGCCAAGTTGGTGCAGGGATTTCCTACGAGCAGTACTTC. V is TRBV4-1 and J is TRBJ2-7, with D possibly being TRBD1 (5 bases). Trimming shortened V by 1 base and J by 1 base, and 14 bases separated the two germline ends. There are 16 residues in the CDR3. Germline CDR1 is MGHRA and CDR2 is YSYEKL.

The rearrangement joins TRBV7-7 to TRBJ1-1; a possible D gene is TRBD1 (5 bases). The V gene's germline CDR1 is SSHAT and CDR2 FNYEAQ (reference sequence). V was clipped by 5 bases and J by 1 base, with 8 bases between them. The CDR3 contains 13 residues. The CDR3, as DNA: TGTGCCAGCAGCCCGGGGGGGAACACTGAAGCTTTCTTT. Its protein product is CASSPGGNTEAFF.

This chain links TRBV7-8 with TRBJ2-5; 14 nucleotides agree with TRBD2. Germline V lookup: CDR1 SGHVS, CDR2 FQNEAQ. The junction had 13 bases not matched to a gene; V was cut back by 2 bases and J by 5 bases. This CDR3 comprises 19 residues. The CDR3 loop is CASSLQGTSGSMLSETQYF. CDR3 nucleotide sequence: TGTGCCAGCAGCTTACAAGGGACTAGCGGGAGCATGTTGTCGGAGACCCAGTACTTC. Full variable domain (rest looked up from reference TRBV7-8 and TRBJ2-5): GAGVSQSPRYKVAKRGQDVALRCDPISGHVSLFWYQQALGQGPEFLTYFQNEAQLDKSGLPSDRFFAERPEGSVSTLKIQRTQQEDSAVYLCASSLQGTSGSMLSETQYFGPGTRLLVL.

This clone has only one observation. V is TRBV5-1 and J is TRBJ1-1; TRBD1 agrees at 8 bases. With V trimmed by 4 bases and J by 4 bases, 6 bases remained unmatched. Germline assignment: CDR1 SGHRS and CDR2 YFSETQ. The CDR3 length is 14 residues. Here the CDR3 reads CASSTGQGPTEAFF. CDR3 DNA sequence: TGCGCCAGCAGCACTGGACAGGGTCCCACTGAAGCTTTCTTT.

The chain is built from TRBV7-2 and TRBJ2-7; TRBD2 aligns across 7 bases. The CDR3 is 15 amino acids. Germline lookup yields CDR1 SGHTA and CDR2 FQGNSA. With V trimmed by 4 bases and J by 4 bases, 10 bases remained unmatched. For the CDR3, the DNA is TGTGCCAGCAGCTCCTCGTGGGTAGCGGGTTACGAGCAGTACTTC. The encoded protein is CASSSSWVAGYEQYF.

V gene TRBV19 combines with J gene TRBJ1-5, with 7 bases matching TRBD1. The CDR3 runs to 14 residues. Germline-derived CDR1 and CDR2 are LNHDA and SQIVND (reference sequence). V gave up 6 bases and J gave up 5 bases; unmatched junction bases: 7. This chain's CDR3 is CASRPLQGYQPQHF. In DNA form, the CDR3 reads TGTGCCAGTAGGCCTTTACAGGGGTATCAGCCCCAGCATTTT.

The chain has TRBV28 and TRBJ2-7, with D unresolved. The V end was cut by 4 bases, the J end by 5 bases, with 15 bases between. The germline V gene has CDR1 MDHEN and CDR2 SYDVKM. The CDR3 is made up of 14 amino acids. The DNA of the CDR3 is TGTGCCAGCAGTTATCTCGATAATTACAACGAGCAGTACTTC. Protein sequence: CASSYLDNYNEQYF.

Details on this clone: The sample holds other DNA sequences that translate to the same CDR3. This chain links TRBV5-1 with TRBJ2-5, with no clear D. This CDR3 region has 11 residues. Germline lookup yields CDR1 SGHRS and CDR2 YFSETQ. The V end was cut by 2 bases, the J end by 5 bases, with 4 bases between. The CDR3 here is CASSFGETQYF. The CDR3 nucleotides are TGCGCCAGCAGCTTCGGGGAGACCCAGTACTTC.

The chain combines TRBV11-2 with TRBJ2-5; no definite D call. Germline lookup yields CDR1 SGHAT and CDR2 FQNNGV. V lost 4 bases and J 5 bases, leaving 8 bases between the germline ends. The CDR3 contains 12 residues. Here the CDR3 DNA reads TGTGCCAGCAGCTCCCTCGCGGAGACCCAGTACTTC. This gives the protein CASSSLAETQYF.

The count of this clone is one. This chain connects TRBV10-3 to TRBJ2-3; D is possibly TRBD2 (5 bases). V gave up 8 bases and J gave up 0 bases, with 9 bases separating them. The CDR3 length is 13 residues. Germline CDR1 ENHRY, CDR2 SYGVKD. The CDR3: CAIREESTDTQYF. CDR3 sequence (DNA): TGTGCCATCCGGGAAGAAAGCACAGATACGCAGTATTTT.

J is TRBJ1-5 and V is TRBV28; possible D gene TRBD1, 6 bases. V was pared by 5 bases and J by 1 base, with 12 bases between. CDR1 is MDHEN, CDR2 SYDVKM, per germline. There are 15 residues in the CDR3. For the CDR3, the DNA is TGTGCCAGCAGTAACGGTCAGGGGAGCAATCAGCCCCAGCATTTT. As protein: CASSNGQGSNQPQHF.

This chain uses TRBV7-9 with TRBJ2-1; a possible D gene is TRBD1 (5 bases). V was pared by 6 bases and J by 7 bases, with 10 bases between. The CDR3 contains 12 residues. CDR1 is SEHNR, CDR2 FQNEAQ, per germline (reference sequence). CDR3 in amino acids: CASRSPGNEQFF. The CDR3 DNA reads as TGTGCCAGCAGGTCTCCAGGGAATGAGCAGTTCTTC.